The text below deals with one TCR beta chain. Its antigen is not identified. CDR3 regions were amplified by Arm-PCR using iRepertoire HTBI primers to build TCR beta libraries. TCRdb recomputed calls from the multiplex PCR reads with MiXCR, one row per CDR3 protein. The top ten hold around 13% of the sample, which has 580,000 or so distinct CDR3 sequences, 15% to 20% seen once. This entry comes from a study of regulatory T cells in long-lasting Graves disease. Regarding the study as a whole: Persistent disease preferred TRBV28, TRBJ1-2 and TRBJ2-5; new disease, TRBV20-1 and TRBJ2-1. Small numbers of samples may have cut accuracy.

Germline V CDR1 and CDR2: SGHRS, YFSETQ. The V and J ends lost 1 base and 6 bases respectively, with 11 bases between them. The CDR3 runs 14 residues. Time point: newly diagnosed GD, antithyroid drugs for less than 3 months. PBMCs provided the RNA from which the TCR library was made. The data also belong to a second study, concerning T cells in Graves' hyperthyroidism and ophthalmopathy.

The sample in question was peripheral blood mononuclear cells (PBMCs), obtained at new diagnosis, from a patient treated with antithyroid drugs. The gene calls are TRBV5-1 and TRBJ2-1, with no clear D. The TCR originated in a young man with Graves disease. The CDR3: CASSLRVSINEQFF. For the CDR3, the DNA is TGCGCCAGCAGCTTGCGGGTCAGTATCAATGAGCAGTTCTTC.